The clone carrying this TCR beta chain was detected a few times. This sample was included in a study of T-cell memory formation after mild COVID-19. CDR1 and CDR2 (germline): LGHNA, YSLEER. V gave up 0 bases and J gave up 0 bases, with 9 bases separating them. This CDR3 has 16 residues. Using its own MiXCR run on the 5' RACE reads, TCRdb lists one record per CDR3 protein. The sample contains about 110,000 distinct CDR3 sequences, approximately 13% of which appear only once. The sequence was collected from an adult woman who had mild COVID-19 (a few samples of this study predate the infection). Cell type and time point are not known. The chain uses TRBV4-3 and TRBJ2-1; D gene unclear. Input material: PBMCs or a T cell subset sorted from them (not recorded which). The CDR3 here is CASSQEVVGSYNEQFF. As DNA, the CDR3 is TGCGCCAGCAGCCAAGAGGTAGTAGGCTCCTACAATGAGCAGTTCTTC.